These 27 T cell receptor beta chains share one sample of origin, sequenced in a study. One entry per CDR3 protein results from TCRdb running MiXCR on the 5' RACE reads. The sample contains more than 45,000 distinct CDR3 sequences, about 28% of which appear only once. Sequenced: tumor-infiltrating memory CD4+ T cells sorted from the breast tumor. The subset is: memory CD4+ T cells, CD4+CD45RO+CD25-. These receptors were obtained from a female donor with breast cancer.

The chain joins TRBV29-1 to TRBJ1-2, with D hard to call. Germline V gene lookup returns CDR1 SQVTM and CDR2 ANQGSEA. The V end lost 6 bases, the J end lost 4 bases, and 15 bases lay between the germline ends. The CDR3 has 13 amino acids. The CDR3, as DNA: TGCAGCGTGGGTACAGAAGTCGGCTATGGCTACACCTTC. Protein product: CSVGTEVGYGYTF.

The chain combines TRBV29-1 with TRBJ1-2, with 8 positions matching TRBD1. This CDR3 spans 14 amino acids. V gave up 4 bases and J gave up 5 bases; unmatched junction bases: 9. The V gene's germline CDR1 is SQVTM and CDR2 ANQGSEA. CDR3 sequence reads: CSVAEGYRGYGYTF. DNA for the CDR3: TGCAGCGTTGCCGAAGGATACAGGGGGTATGGCTACACCTTC.

J is TRBJ2-5 and V is TRBV7-3; possibly TRBD2 for D (6 bases). This CDR3 is 14 amino acids long. The germline gives CDR1 SGHTA, CDR2 FQGTGA. V gave up 3 bases and J gave up 5 bases, with 13 bases separating them. CDR3 nucleotides: TGTGCCAGCAGCTTTCCTGGCGGGATTGAGACCCAGTACTTC. Translating gives CASSFPGGIETQYF.

This clonotype was observed a few times. This rearrangement joins TRBV7-9 to TRBJ1-1, with D perhaps TRBD1 (5 bases). CDR3 size: 14 residues. Germline assignment: CDR1 SEHNR and CDR2 FQNEAQ (reference sequence). Trimming cost V 4 bases and J 2 bases, with 11 bases left between them. CDR3 protein: CASSWGGGNTEAFF. The CDR3 DNA follows: TGTGCCAGCAGCTGGGGTGGGGGTAACACTGAAGCTTTCTTT. The complete variable domain, with remaining parts taken from reference TRBV7-9 and TRBJ1-1, reads DTGVSQNPRHKITKRGQNVTFRCDPISEHNRLYWYRQTLGQGPEFLTYFQNEAQLEKSRLLSDRFSAERPKGSFSTLEIQRTEQGDSAMYLCASSWGGGNTEAFFGQGTRLTVV.

V gene TRBV5-6 combines with J gene TRBJ2-5, with no clear D. CDR1 and CDR2 (germline): SGHDT, YYEEEE. The CDR3 runs 13 residues. V was trimmed by 0 bases and J by 2 bases, leaving 5 bases between them. CDR3 sequence (DNA): TGTGCCAGCAGCTTGGATGAACAAGAGACCCAGTACTTC. As protein: CASSLDEQETQYF.

The chain carries TRBV6-5 and TRBJ1-6; D not resolved. Looked up from germline, CDR1 is MNHEY and CDR2 is SVGAGI. The CDR3 has 16 amino acids. Trimming left V 6 bases short and J 8 bases short, with 20 bases between. The CDR3 DNA sequence: TGTGCCAGCAGGTCCCTTTCTCAGATGATCTATTCACCCCTCCACTTT. This sequence encodes CASRSLSQMIYSPLHF.

This clonotype was recorded a few times. The J gene is TRBJ2-3, the V gene TRBV4-1; D is possibly TRBD2 (5 bases). CDR1 is MGHRA and CDR2 is YSYEKL in the germline V gene. The V and J ends lost 1 base and 2 bases respectively, with 10 bases between them. The CDR3 consists of 15 residues. Written as DNA, the CDR3 is TGCGCCAGCAGCCAAGTAGAGGGAAACACAGATACGCAGTATTTT. Protein sequence: CASSQVEGNTDTQYF.

This sequence joins TRBV7-2 and TRBJ2-1; no clear D. This CDR3 contains 11 residues. CDR1 and CDR2 from the germline V gene are SGHTA and FQGNSA. The V end was cut by 3 bases, the J end by 9 bases, with 6 bases between. This chain's CDR3 is CASSFYLEQFF. CDR3 nucleotides: TGTGCCAGCAGCTTTTACCTTGAGCAGTTCTTC.

J is TRBJ1-1 and V is TRBV28, with D possibly matching TRBD1 (5 bases). Germline V lookup: CDR1 MDHEN, CDR2 SYDVKM. The CDR3 is 14 residues long. V was cut by 5 bases and J by 1 base, with 11 bases left in between. The CDR3: CASSISGGNTEAFF. The DNA for the CDR3 is TGTGCCAGCAGTATTTCGGGGGGGAACACTGAAGCTTTCTTT.

This clonotype appeared a few times. J is TRBJ2-3 and V is TRBV20-1; D remains unclear. V lost 2 bases, J lost 2 bases, and 2 bases lay in between. Germline CDR1 reads DFQATT; CDR2 reads SNEGSKA (reference sequence). The CDR3 contains 11 residues. CDR3 DNA sequence: TGCAGTGCTAGATACACAGATACGCAGTATTTT. It codes for CSARYTDTQYF.

This clonotype is classed as medium-sized. The chain carries TRBV7-3 and TRBJ2-2, with D unclear. The germline V gene encodes CDR1 SGHTA and CDR2 FQGTGA. Trimming removed 5 bases from V and 2 bases from J, with 6 bases in between. This CDR3 contains 13 residues. The CDR3 DNA sequence: TGTGCCAGCAGCCCATACAACACCGGGGAGCTGTTTTTT. This gives the protein CASSPYNTGELFF.

V is TRBV25-1 and J is TRBJ1-1, with D possibly TRBD1 on 5 matching bases. The length of the CDR3 is 13 residues. CDR1 is MGHDK, CDR2 SYGVNS, per germline. V shed 3 bases and J shed 8 bases, with 13 bases lying between them. The CDR3 DNA follows: TGTGCCAGCAGTGAGGGGGGACGGTCAGAAGCTTTCTTT. It specifies CASSEGGRSEAFF.

This clonotype turned up a few times. V usage is TRBV12-3 or TRBV12-4 and J usage is TRBJ2-3; 7 nucleotides match TRBD1. J gave up 0 bases and V 6 bases, and 12 bases lay outside the gene matches. This CDR3 comprises 17 residues. The chain's CDR3 is CASSPGTERDSTDTQYF. CDR3 nucleotides: TGTGCCAGCAGCCCCGGGACAGAGCGAGATAGCACAGATACGCAGTATTTT.

This clonotype was seen a handful of times. This sequence joins TRBV7-3 and TRBJ1-1; a possible D gene is TRBD1 (5 bases). This CDR3 has 15 residues. CDR1 and CDR2 (germline): SGHTA, FQGTGA. Trimming left V 6 bases short and J 2 bases short, with 16 bases between. The CDR3 loop reads CASRRNGRGNTEAFF. Written as DNA, the CDR3 is TGTGCCAGCAGGAGGAATGGGAGGGGTAACACTGAAGCTTTCTTT.

The sample holds one count of this clonotype. The CDR3 reads CASSLGYVAGELFF. CDR3 in DNA: TGTGCCAGCAGCTTAGGATACGTCGCCGGGGAGCTGTTTTTT. The chain recombines TRBV7-2 with TRBJ2-2; D remains unclear. V dropped 1 base and J dropped 6 bases, with 9 bases sitting between them. This CDR3 spans 14 amino acids. Germline values: CDR1 SGHTA, CDR2 FQGNSA. The entire variable domain, with the rest obtained from reference TRBV7-2 and TRBJ2-2, is as follows: GAGVSQSPSNKVTEKGKDVELRCDPISGHTALYWYRQSLGQGLEFLIYFQGNSAPDKSGLPSDRFSAERTGGSVSTLTIQRTQQEDSAVYLCASSLGYVAGELFFGEGSRLTVL.

This clonotype was observed a handful of times. The chain couples TRBV7-2 to TRBJ2-3, with D unclear. Germline CDR1 SGHTA, CDR2 FQGNSA. The V end was cut by 4 bases, the J end by 5 bases, with 13 bases between. This CDR3 is 14 amino acids long. Here the CDR3 reads CASSSRQWVDTQYF. DNA for the CDR3: TGTGCCAGCAGCTCCCGCCAGTGGGTAGATACGCAGTATTTT.

This clonotype was seen a handful of times. The rearrangement links TRBV7-8 to TRBJ2-5, with a weak D call TRBD1 (6 bases). Germline CDR1 and CDR2: SGHVS and FQNEAQ. The CDR3 loop spans 15 amino acids. With 5 bases removed from V and 7 bases from J, the gap between germline ends came to 20 bases. The CDR3 DNA sequence: TGTGCCAGCAGCCCGTCTCGGGACATCTCTGTGACCCAGTACTTC. Its translation is CASSPSRDISVTQYF.

This clonotype appeared a few times. The J gene is TRBJ1-4, the V gene TRBV5-1; 9 bases line up with TRBD1. This CDR3 comprises 15 residues. The junction had 15 bases not matched to a gene; V was cut back by 10 bases and J by 8 bases. The germline V gene encodes CDR1 SGHRS and CDR2 YFSETQ. This chain's CDR3 is CASTLGQGREEKLFF. CDR3 nucleotides: TGCGCCTCGACCCTGGGACAGGGCCGTGAGGAAAAACTGTTTTTT.

The CDR3 sequence: CASRRGGDSSYEQYF. CDR3 bases: TGTGCCAGCAGGCGCGGGGGAGATAGCTCCTACGAGCAGTACTTC. The chain links TRBV4-2 to TRBJ2-7; 7 positions agree with TRBD2. The germline V gene encodes CDR1 LGHNA and CDR2 YNFKEQ. V was clipped by 6 bases and J by 0 bases; unmatched bases: 8. The CDR3 has 15 amino acids.

The chain is built from TRBV18 and TRBJ2-3; TRBD2 might be the D (6 bases). From germline, CDR1 is KGHSH and CDR2 LQKENI. The CDR3 sequence is 14 residues long. Between the trimmed V and J ends, which lost 3 bases and 4 bases, there was a span of 11 bases. The CDR3 sequence is CASSPRRDADTQYF. The DNA of the CDR3 is TGTGCCAGCTCACCGAGGAGGGACGCAGATACGCAGTATTTT.

This clonotype has more than one count but fewer than ten. The V call is TRBV5-1, the J call TRBJ1-1, with TRBD1 matching 9 bases. V trimming: 2 bases; J trimming: 2 bases; junction bases outside the gene matches: 7. Germline V lookup: CDR1 SGHRS, CDR2 YFSETQ. The CDR3 is 16 amino acids. CDR3 amino acids: CASSLHRGQGNTEAFF. CDR3 coding DNA: TGCGCCAGCAGCTTACACAGGGGGCAAGGCAACACTGAAGCTTTCTTT.

This clonotype was found a few times. J is TRBJ2-5 and V is TRBV7-2; D is unresolved. V was cut by 5 bases and J by 1 base, with 11 bases left in between. Germline loops: CDR1 SGHTA, CDR2 FQGNSA. CDR3 length: 14 residues. CDR3 nucleotide sequence: TGTGCCAGCAGCCCTTCGGCCCTCCAAGAGACCCAGTACTTC. This translates into CASSPSALQETQYF.

V and J are TRBV6-1 and TRBJ2-5, with D unclear. V was clipped by 4 bases and J by 0 bases, with 6 bases between them. The CDR3 length is 13 residues. Germline V gene data show CDR1 as MNHNS and CDR2 as SASEGT. The CDR3 bases are TGTGCCAGCAGTGGTGGGTACCAAGAGACCCAGTACTTC. Protein: CASSGGYQETQYF.

V gene TRBV2 combines with J gene TRBJ1-1; D remains unclear. V lost 1 base, J lost 6 bases, and 9 bases lay in between. CDR3 length: 13 amino acids. Germline V lookup: CDR1 SNHLY, CDR2 FYNNEI. CDR3 nucleotide sequence: TGTGCCAGCAGTGAAGAGGGTAGGCCTGAAGCTTTCTTT. Its protein product is CASSEEGRPEAFF.

V is TRBV20-1 and J is TRBJ1-1, with 7 positions matching TRBD1. Trimming took 6 bases from V and 11 from J; bases not matched to a gene: 18. The CDR3 sequence is 14 residues long. Germline lookup yields CDR1 DFQATT and CDR2 SNEGSKA (reference sequence). The DNA for the CDR3 is TGCAGTGCGAGTCCCTTCGACAGGGCGGGGACGGCTTTCTTT. Encoded protein: CSASPFDRAGTAFF.

The J gene is TRBJ2-7, the V gene TRBV20-1, with 9 bases matching TRBD1. The germline V gene encodes CDR1 DFQATT and CDR2 SNEGSKA (reference sequence). V trimming: 5 bases; J trimming: 4 bases; junction bases outside the gene matches: 9. The CDR3 loop spans 14 amino acids. CDR3 sequence: CSADAGTGLYEQYF. The DNA for the CDR3 is TGCAGTGCTGACGCCGGGACAGGGTTGTACGAGCAGTACTTC.

This chain uses TRBV9 with TRBJ2-1; TRBD2 agrees at 13 bases. The CDR3 is made up of 19 amino acids. The V and J ends lost 2 bases and 0 bases, in that order; junction bases with no gene match: 8. Germline values: CDR1 SGDLS, CDR2 YYNGEE. CDR3 in amino acids: CASSVGLAGAKSSYNEQFF. The CDR3 nucleotides read TGTGCCAGCAGCGTCGGACTAGCGGGAGCCAAAAGCTCCTACAATGAGCAGTTCTTC.